This TCR beta chain was recorded in a study of T cell responses to AZD1222 COVID-19 vaccine. Overall study results and limits: At study baseline, merely five or six AZD1222 recipients were seropositive.

Some second doses came at about 4 weeks and others at about 12 weeks; these were pooled. A remark on this clone: Its antigen is unidentified.

Sequenced by immunoSEQ multiplex PCR; TCRdb stores in-frame clones only, minus some. The data contain under 200,000 clones, 70% to 90% of them seen just once; the ten biggest clones take up around 1.1%. The V and J ends lost 1 base and 6 bases respectively, with 15 bases between them. The germline CDR1 and CDR2 sequences are LNHNV and YYDKDF (reference sequence). The CDR3 runs 15 residues. The sequencing used peripheral blood, collected 28 days after the second AZD1222 dose. The genes are TRBV15 and TRBJ1-1, with D tentatively TRBD1 (5 bases). This clonotype was sampled from an adult who received the AZD1222 COVID-19 vaccine. CDR3 residues: CATSRARDLYAEAFF. The CDR3 DNA is TGTGCCACCAGCAGAGCCCGGGACCTGTACGCTGAAGCTTTCTTT.